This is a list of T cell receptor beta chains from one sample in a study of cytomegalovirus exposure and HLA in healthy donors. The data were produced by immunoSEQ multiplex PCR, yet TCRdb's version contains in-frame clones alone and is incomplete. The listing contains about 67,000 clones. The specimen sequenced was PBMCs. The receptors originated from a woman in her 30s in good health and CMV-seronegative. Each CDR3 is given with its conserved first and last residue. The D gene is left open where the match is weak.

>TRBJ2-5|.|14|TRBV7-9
CASSFSGPGETQYF
TGTGCCAGCAGCTTTTCCGGGCCGGGGGAGACCCAGTACTTC
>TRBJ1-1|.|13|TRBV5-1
CASSLIPRAEAFF
TGCGCCAGCAGCTTGATTCCACGGGCTGAAGCTTTCTTT
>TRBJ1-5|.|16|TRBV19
CASSGSLRGLGQPQHF
TGTGCCAGTAGTGGGTCACTACGCGGATTGGGTCAGCCCCAGCATTTT
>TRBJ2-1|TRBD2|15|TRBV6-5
CASSYTSGASNEQFF
TGTGCCAGCAGCTATACTAGCGGGGCAAGCAATGAGCAGTTCTTC
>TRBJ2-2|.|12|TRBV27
CASSSHTGELFF
TGTGCCAGCAGTTCTCACACCGGGGAGCTGTTTTTT
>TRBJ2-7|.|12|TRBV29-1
CSVGRGTYEQYF
TGCAGCGTTGGACGCGGAACCTACGAGCAGTACTTC
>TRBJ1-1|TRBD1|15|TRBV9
CASSGGNRGNTEAFF
TGTGCCAGCAGCGGCGGAAACAGGGGTAACACTGAAGCTTTCTTT
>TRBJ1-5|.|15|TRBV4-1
CASSGSGGSNQPQHF
TGCGCCAGCAGCGGCAGCGGCGGTAGCAATCAGCCCCAGCATTTT
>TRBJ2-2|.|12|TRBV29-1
CSVERDTGELFF
TGCAGCGTCGAACGGGACACCGGGGAGCTGTTTTTT
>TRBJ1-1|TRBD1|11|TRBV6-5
CAAGGNTEAFF
TGTGCCGCAGGGGGGAACACTGAAGCTTTCTTT
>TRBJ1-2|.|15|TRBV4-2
CASSQDGPDREGYTF
TGTGCCAGCAGCCAAGATGGACCAGACAGAGAAGGCTACACCTTC
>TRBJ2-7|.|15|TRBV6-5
CASSYRGGAAYEQYF
TGTGCCAGCAGTTACCGTGGGGGGGCCGCCTACGAGCAGTACTTC
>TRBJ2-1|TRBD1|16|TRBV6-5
CASSYSGQGARNEQFF
TGTGCCAGCAGTTACTCGGGACAGGGGGCAAGGAATGAGCAGTTCTTC
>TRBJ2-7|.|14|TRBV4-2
CASSRLEAAREQYF
TGTGCCAGCAGCCGCCTGGAGGCAGCTCGCGAGCAGTACTTC
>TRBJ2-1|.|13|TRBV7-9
CASSPTGYNEQFF
TGTGCCAGCAGCCCCACAGGGTACAATGAGCAGTTCTTC
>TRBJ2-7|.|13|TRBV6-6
CASSRGQAYEQYF
TGTGCCAGCAGTCGCGGACAAGCCTACGAGCAGTACTTC
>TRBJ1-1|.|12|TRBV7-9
CASSFLSTEAFF
TGTGCCAGCAGCTTCTTGAGCACTGAAGCTTTCTTT
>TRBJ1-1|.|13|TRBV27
CASTRAGKAEAFF
TGTGCCAGCACCCGCGCAGGGAAGGCTGAAGCTTTCTTT
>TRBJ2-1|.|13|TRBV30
CVTGGPSYNEQFF
TGTGTCACGGGGGGCCCCTCTTACAATGAGCAGTTCTTC
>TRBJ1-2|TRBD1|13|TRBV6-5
CASSLGGRYGYTF
TGTGCCAGCAGTTTAGGGGGCAGGTATGGCTACACCTTC